The next 26 T cell receptor beta chains were all read from a single sample in a study of tumor-infiltrating lymphocytes in oesophageal squamous cell carcinoma. MiXCR was run by TCRdb on the PCR reads, yielding one entry per CDR3 protein. The sample includes around 22,000 distinct CDR3 sequences, about two fifths seen only once; the top ten take about 25%. The material sequenced was esophageal tumor tissue. All receptors derive from a male donor with esophageal squamous cell carcinoma.

In this sample, this clonotype turned up a few times. The V gene is TRBV2, the J gene TRBJ2-1; 12 nucleotides line up with TRBD2. The CDR3 length is 18 residues. Looked up from germline, CDR1 is SNHLY and CDR2 is FYNNEI. Losses at the gene ends were 5 bases for V and 4 bases for J; bases not matched to a gene: 12. CDR3 residues: CASSFSLAGGQLYNEQFF. The CDR3 DNA reads TGTGCCAGCAGTTTTTCACTAGCGGGGGGCCAATTATACAATGAGCAGTTCTTC.

This clonotype was recorded many times. The chain combines TRBV6-6 with TRBJ2-5; TRBD1 or TRBD2 may be the D gene (5 bases each). The germline V gene encodes CDR1 MNHNY and CDR2 SVGAGI (reference sequence). Trimming stripped 0 bases from V and 4 bases from J, with 12 bases between. The CDR3 totals 15 residues. The CDR3 spells CASSYSVRGGETQYF. The CDR3 nucleotides read TGTGCCAGCAGTTACTCTGTGAGGGGTGGAGAGACCCAGTACTTC.

Remarks on this clonotype: This may be a read error: a much more frequent sequence differs by one nucleotide. The genes are TRBV5-6 and TRBJ2-1, with D maybe TRBD2 (6 bases). Trimming removed 3 bases at V and 10 bases at J, with 17 bases between. CDR3 length equals 14 residues. In germline, CDR1 is SGHDT, CDR2 YYEEEE. CDR3 residues: CASSWGQTAGEQFF. CDR3 bases: TGTGCCAGCAGCTGGGGCCAGACGGCGGGGGAGCAGTTCTTC.

The table lists this clonotype with many counts. V usage is TRBV6-1 and J usage is TRBJ1-5; D possibly corresponds to TRBD1 (6 bases). Germline V gene lookup returns CDR1 MNHNS and CDR2 SASEGT. Trimming removed 3 bases at V and 3 bases at J, with 9 bases between. The CDR3 contains 14 residues. In DNA form, the CDR3 reads TGTGCCAGCAGTGATGCAGGGGTCAATCAGCCCCAGCATTTT. It specifies CASSDAGVNQPQHF.

By sample share, this clonotype is medium-sized. An end of the junction does not agree with germline; a read error may underlie this. The V and J genes are TRBV7-7 and TRBJ2-7, with D unclear. Germline CDR1 reads SSHAT; CDR2 reads FNYEAQ (reference sequence). The CDR3 contains 13 residues. Here the CDR3 DNA reads TGTGCTAGCAGCCGCGAGGTCTCCTACGAGCAGTACTTC. Translation gives CASSREVSYEQYF.

The chain combines TRBV9 with TRBJ1-6, with TRBD1 as a possible D gene (6 bases). V was trimmed by 0 bases and J by 6 bases, leaving 13 bases between them. Germline V lookup: CDR1 SGDLS, CDR2 YYNGEE. This CDR3 spans 16 amino acids. The CDR3 bases are TGTGCCAGCAGCGTAGGATTATGGACAGTTAATTCACCCCTCCACTTT. Protein product: CASSVGLWTVNSPLHF.

At least ten counts were recorded for this clonotype. This chain connects TRBV5-6 to TRBJ1-1; the D is unclear. Trimming removed 1 base at V and 2 bases at J, with 6 bases between. Germline lookup yields CDR1 SGHDT and CDR2 YYEEEE. This CDR3 has 13 residues. The DNA of the CDR3 is TGTGCCAGCAGCTTGTACAGAAACACTGAAGCTTTCTTT. Translation gives CASSLYRNTEAFF. Drawing the rest from reference TRBV5-6 and TRBJ1-1, the complete variable domain is DAGVTQSPTHLIKTRGQQVTLRCSPKSGHDTVSWYQQALGQGPQFIFQYYEEEERQRGNFPDRFSGHQFPNYSSELNVNALLLGDSALYLCASSLYRNTEAFFGQGTRLTVV.

This clonotype was seen at least ten times. CDR3 DNA: TGTGCCAGCACCAGAAGCGGGGGGGCCGGGACCGGGGAGCTGTTTTTT. This encodes CASTRSGGAGTGELFF. V is TRBV6-1 and J is TRBJ2-2; 10 bases are shared with TRBD2. Germline CDR1 reads MNHNS; CDR2 reads SASEGT. Losses at the gene ends were 7 bases for V and 5 bases for J; bases not matched to a gene: 10. CDR3 length: 16 residues.

The CDR3 reads CSAEGRVETQYF. The CDR3 DNA is TGCAGTGCCGAGGGGAGGGTAGAGACCCAGTACTTC. The genes are TRBV20-1 and TRBJ2-7, with 7 bases identical to TRBD2. Near its end, the DNA agrees better with TRBJ2-5, so the J call may be wrong. Germline V CDR1 and CDR2: DFQATT, SNEGSKA (reference sequence). The CDR3 is made up of 12 amino acids.

This clonotype is medium-sized by share. The chain recombines TRBV12-3 or TRBV12-4 with TRBJ2-7; TRBD1 agrees at 9 bases. The CDR3 totals 17 residues. The trim removed 2 bases at V and 1 base at J, leaving 9 bases unmatched. CDR3 sequence (DNA): TGTGCCAGCAGTTTATGGGACAGGGAAACGGAATCCTACGAGCAGTACTTC. Translation: CASSLWDRETESYEQYF.

This clonotype occurred a few times. The rearrangement uses TRBV7-6 and TRBJ2-7, with D unresolved. The ends were cut back, 5 bases at V and 6 bases at J, with 8 bases in the middle. From germline, CDR1 is SGHVS and CDR2 FNYEAQ. This CDR3 has 11 residues. The CDR3: CASSPGTEQYF. The CDR3 bases are TGTGCCAGCAGCCCAGGAACCGAGCAGTACTTC.

This clonotype appeared a single time. This may be a read error: a much more frequent sequence differs by one nucleotide. The gene calls are TRBV2 and TRBJ2-1; 9 positions agree with TRBD2. V shed 5 bases, J shed 9 bases, and the junction held 8 bases outside the gene matches. Germline V lookup: CDR1 SNHLY, CDR2 FYNNEI. The CDR3 is 14 residues long. This CDR3 is CASSTGGGAGEQFF. In nucleotides, the CDR3 is TGTGCCAGCAGTACTGGCGGGGGGGCAGGTGAGCAGTTCTTC. Filled out from reference TRBV2 and TRBJ2-1, the complete variable domain reads EPEVTQTPSHQVTQMGQEVILRCVPISNHLYFYWYRQILGQKVEFLVSFYNNEISEKSEIFDDQFSVERPDGSNFTLKIRSTKLEDSAMYFCASSTGGGAGEQFFGPGTRLTVL.

The genes are TRBV7-4 and TRBJ2-7; D is tentatively TRBD1 or TRBD2 (5 bases each). Gene TRBJ2-5 matches the end of the DNA better, so the J call may be wrong. This CDR3 region has 14 residues. Per the germline V gene, CDR1 is SGHVT and CDR2 is SQSDAQ. CDR3 bases: TGTGCCAGCAGCCCAGGGACGACCAAAGAGACCCAGTACTTC. It translates to CASSPGTTKETQYF.

The table lists this clonotype with many counts. J is TRBJ2-7 and V is TRBV10-3; tentative D call: TRBD2 (6 bases). Germline-derived CDR1 and CDR2 are ENHRY and SYGVKD. This CDR3 is built from 12 residues. The V end lost 11 bases, the J end lost 2 bases, and 13 bases lay between the germline ends. The CDR3 spells CAVQAGTYEQYF. The CDR3 nucleotides read TGTGCCGTGCAAGCGGGCACCTACGAGCAGTACTTC.

This clonotype was observed many times. This could be a read error, since a much larger clone is one nucleotide away. The genes are TRBV28 and TRBJ2-7; 9 positions agree with TRBD1. The CDR3 is 16 residues long. V trimming: 7 bases; J trimming: 7 bases; junction bases outside the gene matches: 17. The germline V gene has CDR1 MDHEN and CDR2 SYDVKM. In DNA, the CDR3 is TGTGCCAGCACCCCGCTGGTGGGACAGGGCAGGAATGAGCAGTACTTC. Protein: CASTPLVGQGRNEQYF. Complete variable domain (other parts from reference TRBV28 and TRBJ2-7): DVKVTQSSRYLVKRTGEKVFLECVQDMDHENMFWYRQDPGLGLRLIYFSYDVKMKEKGDIPEGYSVSREKKERFSLILESASTNQTSMYLCASTPLVGQGRNEQYFGPGTRLTVT.

The V gene is TRBV5-6, the J gene TRBJ2-4; D not resolved. V dropped 4 bases and J dropped 0 bases, with 17 bases sitting between them. Germline V CDR1 and CDR2: SGHDT, YYEEEE. The CDR3 runs to 17 residues. The CDR3 sequence: CASSKDESYLAKNIQYF. The CDR3 DNA reads TGTGCCAGCAGCAAAGACGAATCCTATCTAGCCAAAAACATTCAGTACTTC.

This clonotype is classed as medium-sized (0.01 to 0.1%). The V call is TRBV7-3, the J call TRBJ2-1, with TRBD2 as a possible D gene (6 bases). Germline CDR1 is SGHTA and CDR2 is FQGTGA. The CDR3 has 13 residues. Trimming shortened V by 2 bases and J by 10 bases, and 12 bases separated the two germline ends. CDR3 in DNA: TGTGCCAGCAGCTTAGGAGGGGTCGGCGAGCAGTTCTTC. It specifies CASSLGGVGEQFF.

This clonotype appeared many times. The rearrangement joins TRBV28 to TRBJ2-1; 14 bases are a match to TRBD2. The V gene's germline CDR1 is MDHEN and CDR2 SYDVKM. The CDR3 length is 14 residues. V lost 7 bases, J lost 10 bases, and 6 bases stayed unmatched. CDR3 DNA: TGTGCCAGCACCACGGGACTAGCGGGAGTAGAGCAGTTCTTC. Translating it yields CASTTGLAGVEQFF.

This clonotype was detected a few times. The V and J genes are TRBV7-2 and TRBJ2-7; weak D call: TRBD1 (6 bases). The DNA end is more similar to TRBJ2-5, so the J call may be wrong. Germline V CDR1 and CDR2: SGHTA, FQGNSA. This CDR3 contains 15 residues. This CDR3 reads CASSLTGSPQETQYF. CDR3 nucleotide sequence: TGTGCCAGCAGCTTAACAGGGAGCCCCCAAGAGACCCAGTACTTC.

This chain connects TRBV7-3 to TRBJ2-5; D may be TRBD2 (7 bases). V lost 5 bases to trimming and J lost 5 bases, with 18 bases between them. This CDR3 is 15 amino acids long. Germline V gene data show CDR1 as SGHTA and CDR2 as FQGTGA. In DNA form, the CDR3 reads TGTGCCAGCAGCCCACGGCACAGGGAGGGTGAGACCCAGTACTTC. Translation gives CASSPRHREGETQYF.

The V call is TRBV6-4, the J call TRBJ2-7, with D perhaps matching TRBD1 (5 bases). Trimming stripped 4 bases from V and 0 bases from J, with 19 bases between. From germline, CDR1 is MRHNA and CDR2 SNTAGT. This CDR3 is built from 17 residues. The CDR3 nucleotides read TGTGCCAGCAGTGCCCCGACAGTTCTTGGAAGCTCCTACGAGCAGTACTTC. This translates into CASSAPTVLGSSYEQYF.

The rearrangement joins TRBV6-1 to TRBJ2-3; no reliable D call. The V gene lost 6 bases and the J gene lost 2 bases, with 21 bases spanning the gap. CDR1 and CDR2 (germline): MNHNS, SASEGT. This CDR3 has 17 amino acids. CDR3: CASRGAGWASHTDTQYF. CDR3 bases: TGTGCCAGCAGGGGCGCCGGCTGGGCCTCCCACACAGATACGCAGTATTTT.

This clonotype showed up just a few times. Because the CDR3 is missing its conserved closing phenylalanine or tryptophan, this is likely a read error. Because the CDR3's place on the DNA is in doubt, the DNA is left out and the CDR3 is given as listed by TCRdb. The J gene is TRBJ2-7, the V gene TRBV6-6; the table assigns TRBD1, which was not confirmed against the DNA. The length of the CDR3 is 17 amino acids, counting both ends. From germline, CDR1 is MNHNY and CDR2 SVGAGI (reference sequence). CDR3 residues: CASSYGSTGGFGYTFGS.

The V call is TRBV6-1, the J call TRBJ2-3; the D is unclear. The ends were cut back, 1 base at V and 2 bases at J, with 7 bases in the middle. The length of the CDR3 is 14 residues. Germline CDR1 MNHNS, CDR2 SASEGT. CDR3 nucleotide sequence: TGTGCCAGCAGTGAAGGCGTTCTCACAGATACGCAGTATTTT. Translating it yields CASSEGVLTDTQYF.

A remark on this clonotype: A much more abundant neighbour one base away suggests this may be a read error. The gene calls are TRBV2 and TRBJ2-1; D unresolved. Germline CDR1 is SNHLY and CDR2 is FYNNEI. V lost 3 bases and J 10 bases, leaving 10 bases between the germline ends. The length of the CDR3 is 12 residues. CDR3 region: CASSEATYEQFF. In DNA form, the CDR3 reads TGTGCCAGCAGTGAGGCCACCTACGAGCAGTTCTTC.

A few counts support this clonotype. As the CDR3 is not closed by the conserved phenylalanine or tryptophan, this likely results from a read error. It is unclear where the CDR3 begins or ends on the DNA, so no DNA is shown, and the CDR3 is as TCRdb lists it. The chain employs TRBV11-1 and TRBJ2-6; the D call in the table, TRBD1, was not verified against the DNA. Germline CDR1 is SGHAT and CDR2 is FQDESV (reference sequence). The CDR3 is 15 amino acids long, termini counted. CDR3: CASTGQGYNEQFFGA.